This T cell receptor (beta chain) was sequenced for a study of control samples from healthy donors and cancer patients. This clone has a single count. The ends were cut back, 3 bases at V and 5 bases at J, with 8 bases in the middle. The V gene's germline CDR1 is SEHNR and CDR2 FQNEAQ (reference sequence). This CDR3 has 13 residues. Produced via immunoSEQ multiplex PCR; TCRdb's table is partial and in-frame only. The sample lists around 94,000 clones, more than 80% occurring once. This receptor was obtained from a woman aged 25 to 39 in good health. This chain uses TRBV7-9 with TRBJ2-1; D gene unclear. Material: blood. DNA of the CDR3: TGTGCCAGCAGCTTCTGGCAGGACAATGAGCAGTTCTTC. It encodes CASSFWQDNEQFF.